Each of the 21 T cell receptor beta chains below was sequenced from the same sample in a study of shared clonotypes between healthy human individuals. TCRdb keeps only in-frame clones here, not all; method: immunoSEQ multiplex PCR. The sample has some 2 million clones, around 95% seen once. Sequencing used naive CD4+ T cells sorted from blood. Subset denoted: CD45RA+ positively selected. The origin of the receptors is a man in his late teens or twenties in good health.

V is TRBV7-2 and J is TRBJ1-3; D remains unclear. The CDR3 spans 16 residues. Per the germline V gene, CDR1 is SGHTA and CDR2 is FQGNSA. Trimming removed 4 bases from V and 0 bases from J, with 13 bases in between. DNA of the CDR3: TGTGCCAGCAGCTATGGCCGGTGGGCCTCTGGAAACACCATATATTTT. This codes for CASSYGRWASGNTIYF.

V gene TRBV18 combines with J gene TRBJ1-1; TRBD1 agrees at 8 bases. Germline CDR1 and CDR2: KGHSH and LQKENI. After removal of 4 bases from V and 2 bases from J, the junction contained 6 bases not matched to a gene. This CDR3 has 15 residues. The CDR3 loop reads CASSLQTGANTEAFF. The CDR3 nucleotides read TGTGCCAGCTCACTCCAGACAGGGGCAAACACTGAAGCTTTCTTT.

The V and J genes are TRBV7-8 and TRBJ1-1; D possibly corresponds to TRBD1 (6 bases). This CDR3 region has 15 residues. In germline, CDR1 is SGHVS, CDR2 FQNEAQ. The V gene lost 2 bases and the J gene lost 2 bases, with 12 bases spanning the gap. CDR3 in amino acids: CASSLRQDQNTEAFF. DNA for the CDR3: TGTGCCAGCAGCTTACGACAGGATCAAAACACTGAAGCTTTCTTT.

This sequence joins TRBV18 and TRBJ1-2, with TRBD1 matching 8 bases. The germline CDR1 and CDR2 sequences are KGHSH and LQKENI. The CDR3 sequence is 19 residues long. Unmatched junction bases numbered 21, after V lost 3 bases and J lost 6 bases. CDR3 sequence reads: CASSPYVTTGTGPTDGYTF. CDR3 nucleotides: TGTGCCAGCTCACCTTACGTCACCACCGGGACAGGCCCAACGGATGGCTACACCTTC.

The chain has TRBV5-1 and TRBJ2-1, with D perhaps matching TRBD1 or TRBD2 (8 bases each). Trimming pared 1 base from V and 5 bases from J, leaving 25 bases between. The CDR3 runs to 19 residues. Per germline, CDR1 SGHRS and CDR2 YFSETQ. The CDR3 sequence: CASSLPQGAQVAGHNEQFF. CDR3 DNA sequence: TGCGCCAGCAGCTTGCCCCAGGGGGCGCAGGTAGCGGGACACAATGAGCAGTTCTTC.

The DNA of the CDR3 is TGTGCCAGCAGAACGGGACAGGGTGAGGGACAGCCCCAGCATTTT. Translating gives CASRTGQGEGQPQHF. This rearrangement joins TRBV6-5 to TRBJ1-5; 9 bases map to TRBD1. V lost 6 bases, J lost 7 bases, and 10 bases stayed unmatched. The CDR3 has 15 amino acids. CDR1 MNHEY and CDR2 SVGAGI come from the germline V gene.

The chain carries TRBV11-2 and TRBJ1-1, with 8 bases fitting TRBD1. Trimming removed 1 base from V and 5 bases from J; junction bases left unmatched: 6. Germline-derived CDR1 and CDR2 are SGHAT and FQNNGV. The CDR3 sequence is 15 residues long. This chain's CDR3 is CASSLVQGARTEAFF. The CDR3 region has the DNA TGTGCCAGCAGCTTAGTGCAGGGGGCGAGGACTGAAGCTTTCTTT.

This clone was picked up one time. J is TRBJ2-7 and V is TRBV5-6; the match to TRBD2 covers 8 bases. From germline, CDR1 is SGHDT and CDR2 YYEEEE. V was clipped by 0 bases and J by 0 bases; unmatched bases: 5. The CDR3 loop spans 16 amino acids. CDR3 sequence (DNA): TGTGCCAGCAGCTTGGAGGGGACTAGAGGCTCCTACGAGCAGTACTTC. The encoded protein is CASSLEGTRGSYEQYF.

As to this clone: Within the sample, other DNA sequences also encode this same CDR3. J is TRBJ2-2 and V is TRBV30; D assignment may be TRBD1 or TRBD2 (6 bases each). V lost 5 bases and J lost 0, with 10 bases in between. The CDR3 spans 14 residues. Germline V gene data show CDR1 as GTSNPN and CDR2 as SVGIG (reference sequence). The CDR3 loop reads CAWVRGANTGELFF. The CDR3, as DNA: TGTGCCTGGGTTAGGGGGGCGAACACCGGGGAGCTGTTTTTT.

The CDR3 loop reads CASSPSTAGNYGYTF. The CDR3, as DNA: TGTGCCAGCAGCCCGTCGACTGCCGGAAACTATGGCTACACCTTC. This chain uses TRBV7-9 with TRBJ1-2; D unresolved. CDR1 and CDR2 from the germline V gene are SEHNR and FQNEAQ (reference sequence). V dropped 5 bases and J dropped 2 bases, with 15 bases sitting between them. This CDR3 is built from 15 residues.

The J gene is TRBJ2-3, the V gene TRBV10-3, with 8 bases matching TRBD2. The CDR3 runs to 16 residues. V shed 0 bases and J 4 bases; nucleotides not matched to a gene: 6. CDR1 is ENHRY and CDR2 is SYGVKD in the germline V gene. This CDR3 reads CAISESGGGYADTQYF. The CDR3 DNA is TGTGCCATCAGTGAGTCCGGCGGGGGGTACGCAGATACGCAGTATTTT.

In DNA, the CDR3 is TGTGCCAGCAGGCCCGACAGGGTGCAGCCCCAGCATTTT. Its protein is CASRPDRVQPQHF. This chain connects TRBV28 to TRBJ1-5, with TRBD1 matching 7 bases. This CDR3 has 13 amino acids. The V and J ends lost 6 bases and 7 bases, in that order; junction bases with no gene match: 6. Germline V CDR1 and CDR2: MDHEN, SYDVKM.

This rearrangement joins TRBV4-2 to TRBJ1-6; D is ambiguous. The CDR3 consists of 17 residues. Germline values: CDR1 LGHNA, CDR2 YNFKEQ. V lost 0 bases, J lost 0 bases, and 9 bases lay in between. The CDR3 DNA sequence: TGTGCCAGCAGCCAAGATCGCGGGAGCTCCTATAATTCACCCCTCCACTTT. This codes for CASSQDRGSSYNSPLHF.

The rearrangement uses TRBV7-9 and TRBJ2-5, with D possibly being TRBD1 or TRBD2 (5 bases each). CDR3 length: 15 residues. Trimming pared 1 base from V and 7 bases from J, leaving 16 bases between. Per the germline V gene, CDR1 is SEHNR and CDR2 is FQNEAQ (reference sequence). The CDR3 nucleotides read TGTGCCAGCAGCTTAGTCCTTCGGGGTGGGGGGACCCAGTACTTC. The encoded protein is CASSLVLRGGGTQYF. Supplemented by reference TRBV7-9 and TRBJ2-5, the full variable domain reads DTGVSQNPRHKITKRGQNVTFRCDPISEHNRLYWYRQTLGQGPEFLTYFQNEAQLEKSRLLSDRFSAERPKGSFSTLEIQRTEQGDSAMYLCASSLVLRGGGTQYFGPGTRLLVL.

This chain joins TRBV14 and TRBJ1-2; D remains ambiguous. Germline V gene data show CDR1 as SGHDN and CDR2 as FVKESK. V was clipped by 3 bases and J by 14 bases, with 19 bases between them. The CDR3 has 13 amino acids. The CDR3 coding sequence is TGTGCCAGCAGCCATATCCGAGGAGCGCCGGGGACCTTC. Its protein is CASSHIRGAPGTF. The whole variable domain, filled in from reference TRBV14 and TRBJ1-2, reads EAGVTQFPSHSVIEKGQTVTLRCDPISGHDNLYWYRRVMGKEIKFLLHFVKESKQDESGMPNNRFLAERTGGTYSTLKVQPAELEDSGVYFCASSHIRGAPGTFGSGTRLTVV.

This sequence joins TRBV4-1 and TRBJ2-4; the D gene is possibly TRBD1 (6 bases). Germline CDR1 MGHRA, CDR2 YSYEKL. V was cut by 1 base and J by 3 bases, with 16 bases left in between. CDR3 length: 17 amino acids. The CDR3 reads CASSQVIWGPDKNIQYF. The CDR3, as DNA: TGCGCCAGCAGCCAAGTTATTTGGGGGCCAGACAAAAACATTCAGTACTTC.

The chain couples TRBV5-4 to TRBJ1-1, with 7 positions matching TRBD1. Germline CDR1 reads SGHNT; CDR2 reads YYREEE (reference sequence). Germline trimming cut 4 bases from V and 0 bases from J; bases unmatched to any gene: 6. The CDR3 length is 15 residues. CDR3 coding DNA: TGTGCCAGCAGCCCGGGGGGACAGATGAACACTGAAGCTTTCTTT. This sequence encodes CASSPGGQMNTEAFF.

The V gene is TRBV18, the J gene TRBJ2-7; TRBD1 matches 10 bases. Germline loops: CDR1 KGHSH, CDR2 LQKENI. The CDR3 totals 16 residues. The V segment lost 1 base and the J segment 1 base; nucleotides outside the gene matches: 4. Here the CDR3 reads CASSPLSGQGSYEQYF. The CDR3 DNA follows: TGTGCCAGCTCACCACTTTCGGGACAGGGGTCCTACGAGCAGTACTTC.

This clone is a singleton in its sample. The chain has TRBV6-6 and TRBJ2-3, with TRBD2 matching over 7 bases. V gave up 7 bases and J gave up 4 bases; unmatched junction bases: 8. This CDR3 region has 14 residues. Looked up from germline, CDR1 is MNHNY and CDR2 is SVGAGI (reference sequence). The DNA for the CDR3 is TGTGCCAGCACCCGCGGGAGATCAGCAGATACGCAGTATTTT. Amino acids: CASTRGRSADTQYF.

The chain couples TRBV2 to TRBJ2-4, with D perhaps matching TRBD2 (5 bases). Between the trimmed V and J ends, which lost 6 bases and 4 bases, there was a span of 13 bases. The CDR3 contains 14 residues. From germline, CDR1 is SNHLY and CDR2 FYNNEI. As DNA, the CDR3 is TGTGCCAGCAGCACCCGGACGGGGAAAAACATTCAGTACTTC. Translated, it gives CASSTRTGKNIQYF.

This CDR3 reads CASSVDPYSNQPQHF. Written as DNA, the CDR3 is TGTGCCAGCAGCGTAGACCCTTATAGCAATCAGCCCCAGCATTTT. The rearrangement links TRBV9 to TRBJ1-5; D unclear. Deletions cut 0 bases from V and 0 bases from J, with 7 bases between. The CDR3 contains 15 residues. Germline CDR1 is SGDLS and CDR2 is YYNGEE.